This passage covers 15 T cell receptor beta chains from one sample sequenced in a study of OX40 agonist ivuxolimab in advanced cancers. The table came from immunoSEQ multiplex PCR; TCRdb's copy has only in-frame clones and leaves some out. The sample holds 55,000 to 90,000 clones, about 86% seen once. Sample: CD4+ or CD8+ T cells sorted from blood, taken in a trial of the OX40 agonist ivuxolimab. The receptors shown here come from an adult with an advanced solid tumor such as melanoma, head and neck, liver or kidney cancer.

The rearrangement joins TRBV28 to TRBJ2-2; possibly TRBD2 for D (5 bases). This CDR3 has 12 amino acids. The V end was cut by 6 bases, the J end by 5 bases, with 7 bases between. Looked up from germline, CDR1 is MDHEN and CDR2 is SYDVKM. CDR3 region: CASRRVTGELFF. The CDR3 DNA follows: TGTGCCAGCAGGAGGGTTACCGGGGAGCTGTTTTTT.

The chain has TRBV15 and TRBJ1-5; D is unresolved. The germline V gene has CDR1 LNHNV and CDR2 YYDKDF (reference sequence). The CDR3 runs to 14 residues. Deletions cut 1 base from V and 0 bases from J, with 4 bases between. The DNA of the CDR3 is TGTGCCACCAGCAGAGGTACTAGCAATCAGCCCCAGCATTTT. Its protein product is CATSRGTSNQPQHF.

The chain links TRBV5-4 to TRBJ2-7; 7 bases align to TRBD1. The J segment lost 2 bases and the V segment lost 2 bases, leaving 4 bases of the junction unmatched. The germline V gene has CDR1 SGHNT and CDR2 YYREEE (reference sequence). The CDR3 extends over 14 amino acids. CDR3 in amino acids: CASSLSGTAYEQYF. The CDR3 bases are TGTGCCAGCAGCTTATCCGGGACAGCCTACGAGCAGTACTTC.

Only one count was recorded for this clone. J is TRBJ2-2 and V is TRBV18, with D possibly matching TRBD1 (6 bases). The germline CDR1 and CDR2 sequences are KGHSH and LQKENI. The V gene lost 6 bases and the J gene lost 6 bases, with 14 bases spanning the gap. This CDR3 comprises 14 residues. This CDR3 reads CASSRQAPAGELFF. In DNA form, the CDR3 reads TGTGCCAGCTCCCGACAGGCCCCGGCCGGGGAGCTGTTTTTT.

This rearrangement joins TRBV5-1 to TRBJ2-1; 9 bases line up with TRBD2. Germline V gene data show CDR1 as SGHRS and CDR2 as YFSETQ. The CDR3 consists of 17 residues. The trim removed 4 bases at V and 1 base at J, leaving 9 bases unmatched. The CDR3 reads CASSPRRAGGSYNEQFF. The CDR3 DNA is TGCGCCAGCAGCCCGCGGAGAGCGGGAGGATCCTACAATGAGCAGTTCTTC.

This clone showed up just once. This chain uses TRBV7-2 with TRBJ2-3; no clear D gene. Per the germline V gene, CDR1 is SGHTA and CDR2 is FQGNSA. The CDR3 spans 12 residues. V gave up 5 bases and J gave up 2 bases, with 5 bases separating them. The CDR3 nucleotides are TGTGCCAGCAGCGTTCTCACAGATACGCAGTATTTT. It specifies CASSVLTDTQYF.

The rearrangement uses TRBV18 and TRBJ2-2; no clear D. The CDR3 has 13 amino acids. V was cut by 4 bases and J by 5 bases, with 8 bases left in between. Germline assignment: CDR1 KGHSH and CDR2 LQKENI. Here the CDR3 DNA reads TGTGCCAGCTCACGAGAGGAGACCGGGGAGCTGTTTTTT. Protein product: CASSREETGELFF.

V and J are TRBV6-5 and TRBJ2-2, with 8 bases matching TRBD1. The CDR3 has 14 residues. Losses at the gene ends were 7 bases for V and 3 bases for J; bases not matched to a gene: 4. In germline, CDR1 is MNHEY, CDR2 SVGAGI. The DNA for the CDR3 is TGTGCCAGCACCTTGGACAGGGACACCGGGGAGCTGTTTTTT. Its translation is CASTLDRDTGELFF.

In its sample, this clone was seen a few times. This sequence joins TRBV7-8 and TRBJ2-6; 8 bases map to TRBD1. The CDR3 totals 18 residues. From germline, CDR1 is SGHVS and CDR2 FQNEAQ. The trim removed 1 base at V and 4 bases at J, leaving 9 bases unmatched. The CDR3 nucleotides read TGTGCCAGCAGCTTAGAGGCAGGGGGCGCAGCCGGGGCCAACGTCCTGACTTTC. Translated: CASSLEAGGAAGANVLTF.

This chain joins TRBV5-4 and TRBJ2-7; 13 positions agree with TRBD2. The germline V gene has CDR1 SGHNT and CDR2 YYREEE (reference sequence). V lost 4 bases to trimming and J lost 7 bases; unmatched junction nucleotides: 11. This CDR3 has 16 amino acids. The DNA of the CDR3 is TGTGCCAGCAGCGTCGACACTAGCGGGAGGGGCTCGGAGCAGTACTTC. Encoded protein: CASSVDTSGRGSEQYF.

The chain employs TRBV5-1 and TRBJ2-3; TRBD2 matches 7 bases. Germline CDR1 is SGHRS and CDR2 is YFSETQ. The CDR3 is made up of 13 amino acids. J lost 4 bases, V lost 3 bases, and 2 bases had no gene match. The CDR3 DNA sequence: TGCGCCAGCAGCTGGACTAGTGCAGATACGCAGTATTTT. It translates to CASSWTSADTQYF.

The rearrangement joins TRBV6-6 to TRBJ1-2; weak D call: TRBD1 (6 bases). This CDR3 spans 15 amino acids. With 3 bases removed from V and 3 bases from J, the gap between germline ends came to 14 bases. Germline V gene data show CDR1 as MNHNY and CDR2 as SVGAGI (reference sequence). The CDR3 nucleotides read TGTGCCAGCAGTTATATATCTTGGACAGACTATGGCTACACCTTC. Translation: CASSYISWTDYGYTF.

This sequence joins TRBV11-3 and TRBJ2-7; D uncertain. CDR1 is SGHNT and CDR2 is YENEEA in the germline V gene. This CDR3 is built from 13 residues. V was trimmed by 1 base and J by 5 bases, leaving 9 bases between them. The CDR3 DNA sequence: TGTGCCAGCAGCTTAGGTCCAGTCAACGAGCAGTACTTC. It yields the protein CASSLGPVNEQYF.

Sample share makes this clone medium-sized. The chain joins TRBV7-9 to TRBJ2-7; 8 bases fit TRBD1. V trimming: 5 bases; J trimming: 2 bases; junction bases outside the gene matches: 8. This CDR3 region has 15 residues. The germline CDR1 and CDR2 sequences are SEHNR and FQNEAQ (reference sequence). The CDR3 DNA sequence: TGTGCCAGCAGCCCCACACAGGGGGACCCCTACGAGCAGTACTTC. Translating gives CASSPTQGDPYEQYF.

The CDR3 is CASSRDGGYEQYF. For the CDR3, the DNA is TGTGCCAGCAGCCGGGACGGAGGCTACGAGCAGTACTTC. The chain joins TRBV11-2 to TRBJ2-7; the D call may be TRBD1 or TRBD2 (5 bases each). Germline-derived CDR1 and CDR2 are SGHAT and FQNNGV. V was shortened by 5 bases and J by 3 bases, with 11 bases between the two germline ends. The CDR3 sequence is 13 residues long.